A single sample is the source of the 24 T cell receptor beta chains below, sequenced in a study of cytomegalovirus exposure and HLA in healthy donors. The PCR contained 60 Vbeta and 13 Jbeta primers. This table comes from immunoSEQ multiplex PCR, and its TCRdb copy is limited to in-frame clones, with some not included. In the table there are 150,000 to 200,000 clones, less than 90% of which are singletons. Sequenced material: PBMCs. The receptors derive from a man aged 50-60 years in good health and CMV-seropositive.

In this sample, this clone turned up a few times. The gene calls are TRBV27 and TRBJ1-3, with 9 bases identical to TRBD1. Germline V lookup: CDR1 MNHEY, CDR2 SMNVEV (reference sequence). The CDR3 is made up of 15 amino acids. The V segment lost 3 bases and the J segment 2 bases; nucleotides outside the gene matches: 2. CDR3 sequence: CASSLTGGAGNTIYF. The CDR3 nucleotides read TGTGCCAGCAGTTTGACAGGGGGTGCTGGAAACACCATATATTTT.

This chain uses TRBV10-2 with TRBJ1-1; 9 bases are shared with TRBD1. Germline V CDR1 and CDR2: WSHSY, SAAADI. CDR3 length: 17 amino acids. Losses at the gene ends were 6 bases for V and 5 bases for J; bases not matched to a gene: 16. The CDR3 reads CASRRTGEVFRSTEAFF. Here the CDR3 DNA reads TGCGCCAGCAGAAGGACAGGGGAGGTTTTTCGTAGTACTGAAGCTTTCTTT.

The chain recombines TRBV28 with TRBJ2-1, with a possible D match to TRBD2 (6 bases). There are 17 residues in the CDR3. Germline loops: CDR1 MDHEN, CDR2 SYDVKM. V was cut by 2 bases and J by 0 bases, with 14 bases left in between. The CDR3 is CASSLVGLTSSYNEQFF. The CDR3 bases are TGTGCCAGCAGTTTAGTGGGACTGACAAGCTCCTACAATGAGCAGTTCTTC.

The rearrangement uses TRBV13 and TRBJ1-1; TRBD1 matches 8 bases. The CDR3 length is 14 residues. V lost 3 bases, J lost 5 bases, and 5 bases stayed unmatched. Germline V CDR1 and CDR2: PRHDT, FYEKMQ (reference sequence). The CDR3 loop reads CASSFGTGGTEAFF. The DNA of the CDR3 is TGTGCCAGCAGCTTCGGAACAGGGGGTACTGAAGCTTTCTTT. The full variable domain, in which reference TRBV13 and TRBJ1-1 provide the parts outside the CDR3, is AAGVIQSPRHLIKEKRETATLKCYPIPRHDTVYWYQQGPGQDPQFLISFYEKMQSDKGSIPDRFSAQQFSDYHSELNMSSLELGDSALYFCASSFGTGGTEAFFGQGTRLTVV.

The genes are TRBV10-3 and TRBJ2-1; no clear D gene. The germline CDR1 and CDR2 sequences are ENHRY and SYGVKD. V lost 0 bases and J 0 bases, leaving 6 bases between the germline ends. The CDR3 loop spans 15 amino acids. As DNA, the CDR3 is TGTGCCATCAGTGAGTCGAAGAGCTCCTACAATGAGCAGTTCTTC. Its protein is CAISESKSSYNEQFF.

This chain's CDR3 is CASSLGVEANTEAFF. CDR3 DNA: TGTGCCAGCAGCCTCGGAGTGGAAGCGAACACTGAAGCTTTCTTT. The rearrangement links TRBV5-4 to TRBJ1-1, with D hard to call. Germline V gene data show CDR1 as SGHNT and CDR2 as YYREEE (reference sequence). This CDR3 has 15 amino acids. The V and J ends lost 4 bases and 1 base respectively, with 14 bases between them.

V usage is TRBV25-1 and J usage is TRBJ2-7; 7 positions match TRBD1. CDR3 length equals 15 residues. V dropped 6 bases and J dropped 6; count of bases not matched to a gene: 14. In germline, CDR1 is MGHDK, CDR2 SYGVNS. This CDR3 is CASSGTYRGSGEQYF. The CDR3 bases are TGTGCCAGCAGCGGAACGTACAGGGGCTCTGGCGAGCAGTACTTC.

This chain uses TRBV5-1 with TRBJ2-4; 11 bases agree with TRBD1. This CDR3 contains 15 residues. The V gene end was trimmed by 4 bases and the J gene end by 5 bases; junction bases not matched to a gene: 5. The germline gives CDR1 SGHRS, CDR2 YFSETQ. In DNA form, the CDR3 reads TGCGCCAGCAGCCGCGGACAGGGGGCGGAAAACATTCAGTACTTC. Amino acid sequence: CASSRGQGAENIQYF.

The rearrangement links TRBV7-2 to TRBJ2-1, with D maybe TRBD1 (7 bases). CDR1 and CDR2 from the germline V gene are SGHTA and FQGNSA. The CDR3 extends over 16 amino acids. Trimming cost V 5 bases and J 10 bases, with 24 bases left between them. This CDR3 is CASSPRTGQVGGEQFF. CDR3 in DNA: TGTGCCAGCAGCCCAAGGACAGGTCAGGTGGGGGGCGAGCAGTTCTTC.

This rearrangement joins TRBV11-2 to TRBJ2-7; 7 bases agree with TRBD1. The CDR3 has 15 residues. Trimming took 1 base from V and 5 from J; bases not matched to a gene: 8. The V gene's germline CDR1 is SGHAT and CDR2 FQNNGV. CDR3 coding DNA: TGTGCCAGCAGCTTAGCTCGACAGGGTCGAAACGAGCAGTACTTC. Protein product: CASSLARQGRNEQYF.

The chain couples TRBV2 to TRBJ2-3, with 10 nucleotides matching TRBD2. V was pared by 2 bases and J by 1 base, with 3 bases of the junction left unmatched. Germline lookup yields CDR1 SNHLY and CDR2 FYNNEI. The CDR3 has 16 amino acids. In nucleotides, the CDR3 is TGTGCCAGCAGTGAACGGACTAGCGGTGGCACAGATACGCAGTATTTT. Translated, it gives CASSERTSGGTDTQYF.

This chain uses TRBV5-8 with TRBJ1-1; a possible D gene is TRBD1 (6 bases). Germline V lookup: CDR1 SGHTS, CDR2 YDEGEE. This CDR3 is built from 12 residues. With 4 bases removed from V and 10 bases from J, the gap between germline ends came to 14 bases. This CDR3 is CASSLRQVRAFF. In DNA, the CDR3 is TGTGCCAGCAGCCTAAGACAGGTCCGAGCTTTCTTT.

This chain uses TRBV5-1 with TRBJ2-7; the match to TRBD2 covers 14 bases. V trimming: 0 bases; J trimming: 5 bases; junction bases outside the gene matches: 4. Germline V gene lookup returns CDR1 SGHRS and CDR2 YFSETQ. The CDR3 totals 16 residues. The CDR3 DNA reads as TGCGCCAGCAGCTTGGAGGGACTAGCGGGAGTCCACGAGCAGTACTTC. This gives the protein CASSLEGLAGVHEQYF.

The J gene is TRBJ2-5, the V gene TRBV7-3; TRBD1 aligns across 9 bases. This CDR3 is 14 amino acids long. Per the germline V gene, CDR1 is SGHTA and CDR2 is FQGTGA. V shed 4 bases, J shed 1 base, and the junction held 1 base outside the gene matches. The CDR3 DNA follows: TGTGCCAGCAGCTCGACAGGGGGCCAAGAGACCCAGTACTTC. Its translation is CASSSTGGQETQYF.

The chain combines TRBV28 with TRBJ2-5; 7 positions agree with TRBD1. The germline gives CDR1 MDHEN, CDR2 SYDVKM. The CDR3 length is 15 residues. V gave up 4 bases and J gave up 5 bases; unmatched junction bases: 10. The CDR3 bases are TGTGCCAGCAGTTCCAGGACAGGCTACGTCGAGACCCAGTACTTC. It specifies CASSSRTGYVETQYF.

V gene TRBV15 combines with J gene TRBJ2-5, with unresolved D. Per germline, CDR1 LNHNV and CDR2 YYDKDF (reference sequence). Trimming shortened V by 5 bases and J by 5 bases, and 15 bases separated the two germline ends. CDR3 length: 14 amino acids. The CDR3 protein is CATSEVAPSETQYF. Written as DNA, the CDR3 is TGTGCCACCAGCGAGGTAGCTCCCTCCGAGACCCAGTACTTC.

J is TRBJ2-1 and V is TRBV19; maybe TRBD1 (5 bases). With 5 bases removed from V and 8 bases from J, the gap between germline ends came to 13 bases. CDR1 LNHDA and CDR2 SQIVND come from the germline V gene (reference sequence). The CDR3 totals 13 residues. Here the CDR3 DNA reads TGTGCCAGTAGTTTCTGGGTAGGGGATGAGCAGTTCTTC. It codes for CASSFWVGDEQFF.

This chain links TRBV28 with TRBJ2-6; D is undetermined. This CDR3 comprises 15 residues. CDR1 and CDR2 from the germline V gene are MDHEN and SYDVKM. With 2 bases removed from V and 2 bases from J, the gap between germline ends came to 7 bases. CDR3 in DNA: TGTGCCAGCAGTTTAGGCAGTACTGGGGCCAACGTCCTGACTTTC. Amino acid sequence: CASSLGSTGANVLTF.

This clone has more than one count but fewer than ten. The chain links TRBV7-8 to TRBJ2-7; TRBD1 might be the D (7 bases). The CDR3 loop spans 16 amino acids. Deletions cut 4 bases from V and 4 bases from J, with 20 bases between. Germline V CDR1 and CDR2: SGHVS, FQNEAQ. In DNA form, the CDR3 reads TGTGCCAGCAGCTCTGGAGGGGACAGATCACCTTACGAGCAGTACTTC. Translating gives CASSSGGDRSPYEQYF.

V gene TRBV28 combines with J gene TRBJ2-7; no clear D. This CDR3 has 13 amino acids. Germline CDR1 and CDR2: MDHEN and SYDVKM. The ends were cut back, 5 bases at V and 2 bases at J, with 10 bases in the middle. This CDR3 reads CASSNYGAYEQYF. In nucleotides, the CDR3 is TGTGCCAGCAGTAACTACGGCGCCTACGAGCAGTACTTC. Filled out from reference TRBV28 and TRBJ2-7, the complete variable domain reads DVKVTQSSRYLVKRTGEKVFLECVQDMDHENMFWYRQDPGLGLRLIYFSYDVKMKEKGDIPEGYSVSREKKERFSLILESASTNQTSMYLCASSNYGAYEQYFGPGTRLTVT.

The V and J genes are TRBV7-8 and TRBJ2-7, with D perhaps TRBD2 (5 bases). The CDR3 length is 14 residues. Germline-derived CDR1 and CDR2 are SGHVS and FQNEAQ. The germline V and J ends were trimmed by 2 bases and 3 bases, with 11 bases remaining between them. The CDR3 protein is CASSLKGSLYEQYF. The CDR3 region has the DNA TGTGCCAGCAGCTTAAAAGGGAGCCTCTACGAGCAGTACTTC.

The genes are TRBV28 and TRBJ1-2, with a possible D match to TRBD1 (6 bases). Germline V gene data show CDR1 as MDHEN and CDR2 as SYDVKM. The CDR3 extends over 14 amino acids. The V end was cut by 5 bases, the J end by 4 bases, with 14 bases between. This chain's CDR3 is CASSLPGAFYGYTF. The CDR3 region has the DNA TGTGCCAGCAGTCTACCAGGGGCTTTCTATGGCTACACCTTC.

The CDR3 region has the DNA TGCGCCAGCAGCCCCGAGACAGCACAACCCGGGGAGCTGTTTTTT. The encoded protein is CASSPETAQPGELFF. This sequence joins TRBV4-1 and TRBJ2-2; maybe TRBD1 (5 bases). This CDR3 region has 15 residues. V gave up 4 bases and J gave up 6 bases, with 15 bases separating them. The germline CDR1 and CDR2 sequences are MGHRA and YSYEKL.

V usage is TRBV4-1 and J usage is TRBJ2-1; D is possibly TRBD2 (6 bases). The germline gives CDR1 MGHRA, CDR2 YSYEKL. The CDR3 runs 16 residues. Trimming left V 3 bases short and J 3 bases short, with 15 bases between. The CDR3 reads CASSQETGLLYNEQFF. CDR3 bases: TGCGCCAGCAGCCAGGAAACCGGACTACTCTACAATGAGCAGTTCTTC.